These 8 T cell receptor beta chains were sequenced from one sample in a study of OX40 agonist ivuxolimab in advanced cancers. Library prep was done by the immunoSEQ multiplex PCR assay. TCRdb stores this immuneACCESS table with in-frame sequences only. Part of the clones is absent; in the studies checked, under half of the shortfall reflects unresolved V genes, and no reason is known for the rest. Here the sample has under 20,000 clones; around 90% occur a single time. Approximately 29% of the sample is taken by the ten largest. Sequenced material: CD4+ or CD8+ T cells sorted from blood, taken in a trial of the OX40 agonist ivuxolimab. These receptors were collected from an adult with an advanced solid tumor such as melanoma, head and neck, liver or kidney cancer.

The genes are TRBV30 and TRBJ1-5, with TRBD1 as a possible D gene (5 bases). There are 15 residues in the CDR3. The germline V gene encodes CDR1 GTSNPN and CDR2 SVGIG (reference sequence). Between the trimmed V and J ends, which lost 8 bases and 6 bases, there was a span of 23 bases. The CDR3 coding sequence is TGTGCCGTTGACCGGGACGGAGGCGGGAGTCAGCCCCAGCATTTT. Amino acid sequence: CAVDRDGGGSQPQHF. Combining the CDR3 with reference TRBV30 and TRBJ1-5 gives the whole variable domain SQTIHQWPATLVQPVGSPLSLECTVEGTSNPNLYWYRQAAGRGLQLLFYSVGIGQISSEVPQNLSASRPQDRQFILSSKKLLLSDSGFYLCAVDRDGGGSQPQHFGDGTRLSIL.

The genes are TRBV19 and TRBJ2-1, with 8 bases that match TRBD2. The V and J ends lost 1 base and 1 base, in that order; junction bases with no gene match: 0. In germline, CDR1 is LNHDA, CDR2 SQIVND (reference sequence). CDR3 length equals 15 residues. This CDR3 reads CASSIAGGSYNEQFF. CDR3 nucleotides: TGTGCCAGTAGTATAGCGGGAGGGTCCTACAATGAGCAGTTCTTC.

This chain connects TRBV7-9 to TRBJ1-2; D is ambiguous. V lost 4 bases to trimming and J lost 8 bases, with 17 bases between them. CDR3 length: 14 amino acids. CDR1 and CDR2 from the germline V gene are SEHNR and FQNEAQ (reference sequence). The DNA of the CDR3 is TGTGCCAGCAGCTGGACCACTCCTAGGGAGGGCTACACCTTC. This translates into CASSWTTPREGYTF.

The chain couples TRBV12-5 to TRBJ1-5, with D perhaps TRBD1 (6 bases). Trimming left V 3 bases short and J 0 bases short, with 9 bases between. This CDR3 comprises 15 residues. Looked up from germline, CDR1 is LGHNT and CDR2 is FRNRAP. This CDR3 is CASGFGQYSNQPQHF. In DNA, the CDR3 is TGTGCTAGTGGTTTCGGACAGTATAGCAATCAGCCCCAGCATTTT.

This rearrangement joins TRBV2 to TRBJ1-1; D ambiguous. CDR1 and CDR2 from the germline V gene are SNHLY and FYNNEI. Trimming removed 3 bases at V and 10 bases at J, with 9 bases between. The CDR3 sequence is 11 residues long. The DNA for the CDR3 is TGTGCCAGCAGTGACCAACCGGTAGCTTTCTTT. Its protein product is CASSDQPVAFF. Combining the CDR3 with reference TRBV2 and TRBJ1-1 gives the whole variable domain EPEVTQTPSHQVTQMGQEVILRCVPISNHLYFYWYRQILGQKVEFLVSFYNNEISEKSEIFDDQFSVERPDGSNFTLKIRSTKLEDSAMYFCASSDQPVAFFGQGTRLTVV.

This clone was found once. As DNA, the CDR3 is TGTGCCATCGGGGGCCCGCCGAATGAGCAGTTCTTC. This gives the protein CAIGGPPNEQFF. The V gene is TRBV5-4, the J gene TRBJ2-1, with D tentatively TRBD1 or TRBD2 (6 bases each). V lost 9 bases and J 7 bases, leaving 14 bases between the germline ends. In germline, CDR1 is SGHNT, CDR2 YYREEE (reference sequence). The CDR3 contains 12 residues. Full variable domain (outside the CDR3, taken from reference TRBV5-4 and TRBJ2-1): ETGVTQSPTHLIKTRGQQVTLRCSSQSGHNTVSWYQQALGQGPQFIFQYYREEENGRGNFPPRFSGLQFPNYSSELNVNALELDDSALYLCAIGGPPNEQFFGPGTRLTVL.

This clone appeared once. This chain links TRBV30 with TRBJ1-2; 7 positions agree with TRBD1. Germline values: CDR1 GTSNPN, CDR2 SVGIG (reference sequence). V trimming: 0 bases; J trimming: 3 bases; junction bases outside the gene matches: 4. The CDR3 covers 14 residues. CDR3 protein: CAWSVEGAYYGYTF. The CDR3 DNA reads TGTGCCTGGAGTGTTGAGGGGGCTTACTATGGCTACACCTTC. The variable domain in full, with the rest retrieved from reference TRBV30 and TRBJ1-2, is SQTIHQWPATLVQPVGSPLSLECTVEGTSNPNLYWYRQAAGRGLQLLFYSVGIGQISSEVPQNLSASRPQDRQFILSSKKLLLSDSGFYLCAWSVEGAYYGYTFGSGTRLTVV.

A note on this clone: The germline gene is not matched at one end of the junction; a read error may be the cause. The chain uses TRBV5-3 and TRBJ1-5, with 8 bases that match TRBD1. TRBV5-3 is designated an ORF whose function remains uncertain. The CDR3 has 14 amino acids. CDR3: CASSSDRASQPQHF. The CDR3 DNA follows: TGTGCCAGCAGCTCGGACAGGGCGAGTCAGCCCCAGCATTTT.